This paragraph reports one T cell receptor beta chain. Antigen unknown. The data derive from a study of cytomegalovirus exposure and HLA in healthy donors. Regarding the study as a whole: For TCR beta chains, V- and J-gene trimming was later linked to a missense DCLRE1C variant.

Nominal health characterized the donors when sampled, though unrecorded immune exposures were likely. Germline V CDR1 and CDR2: LGHNA, YSLEER. The CDR3 is 18 amino acids. Primers: 60 Vbeta forward and 13 Jbeta reverse. Profiling relied on immunoSEQ multiplex PCR, and the TCRdb table lists in-frame clones only, not all of them. This repertoire shows about 190,000 clones, 75% to 80% found once; its top ten account for roughly 15%. This sequence was found in a woman aged 25 to 45 in good health and CMV-seropositive. The rearrangement uses TRBV4-3 and TRBJ2-5; TRBD2 matches 9 bases. The closer fit of TRBJ2-7 to the DNA end suggests the J call may be wrong. The sequencing input was PBMCs. The CDR3 DNA follows: TGCGCCAGCAGCCAAACCCTTCCCGCAGGGACTAGCAGGGACGAGCAGTACTTC. Translating it yields CASSQTLPAGTSRDEQYF.